A selection of T cell receptor beta chains follows, all from one sample in a study of breast tumors, draining lymph nodes, adjacent tissues. A single record per CDR3 protein comes from TCRdb applying MiXCR to the multiplex PCR reads. The top ten hold over 4% of the sample, which has 150,000 to 200,000 distinct CDR3 sequences, approximately 31% seen once. Sequencing was done on a sample of axillary lymph node tissue. The receptor set was obtained from a female donor with breast cancer. Some clones in this sample may be carry-over from other donors' samples. The CDR3 runs from the conserved cysteine through the conserved F or W. Fields, in order: CDR3 protein, CDR3 DNA, CDR3 length, clone size, V gene, D gene, J gene. The D gene is left open where the match is weak. Expanded clones get a size class; other rows say once, few or many, or leave the size out.

CDR3: CASSLGGLGQETQYF; DNA: TGTGCCAGCAGCTTAGGGGGGTTGGGGCAAGAGACCCAGTACTTC; length: 15; size: -; V: TRBV11-3; D: -; J: TRBJ2-5
CDR3: CASTKGGGYGYTF; DNA: TGTGCCAGCACCAAAGGCGGGGGGTATGGCTACACCTTC; length: 13; size: -; V: TRBV2; D: -; J: TRBJ1-2
CDR3: CASSIGQSNYGYTF; DNA: TGTGCCAGCAGCATAGGACAGTCTAACTATGGCTACACCTTC; length: 14; size: many; V: TRBV7-9; D: -; J: TRBJ1-2
CDR3: CASDHIRSGSGLAGQETQYF; DNA: TGTGCCAGTGACCATATTAGAAGCGGGAGTGGGCTAGCGGGACAAGAGACCCAGTACTTC; length: 20; size: -; V: TRBV11-2; D: TRBD2; J: TRBJ2-5
CDR3: CASKLDSHSGNTIYF; DNA: TGTGCCAGCAAGTTGGACTCCCACTCTGGAAACACCATATATTTT; length: 15; size: many; V: TRBV6-5; D: -; J: TRBJ1-3
CDR3: CASSSRDRGNSPLHF; DNA: TGTGCCAGCAGTTCTCGGGACAGGGGGAATTCACCCCTCCACTTT; length: 15; size: -; V: TRBV2; D: TRBD1; J: TRBJ1-6
CDR3: CAWSSSGANEQYF; DNA: TGTGCCTGGAGCTCGAGCGGGGCTAACGAGCAGTACTTC; length: 13; size: many; V: TRBV30; D: TRBD2; J: TRBJ2-7
CDR3: CASRRGQGGQETQYF; DNA: TGTGCCAGCAGGCGGGGACAGGGGGGTCAAGAGACCCAGTACTTC; length: 15; size: many; V: TRBV2; D: TRBD1; J: TRBJ2-5
CDR3: CSARVKNIQSF; DNA: TGCAGTGCTCGCGTCAAAAACATTCAGTCCTTC; length: 11; size: -; V: TRBV20-1; D: -; J: TRBJ2-4
CDR3: CASSLQGPRAEAFF; DNA: TGCGCCAGCAGCCTACAGGGGCCTCGGGCTGAAGCTTTCTTT; length: 14; size: -; V: TRBV5-1; D: TRBD1; J: TRBJ1-1
CDR3: CSARRLNAQETQYF; DNA: TGCAGTGCTAGACGACTCAACGCCCAAGAGACCCAGTACTTC; length: 14; size: many; V: TRBV20-1; D: -; J: TRBJ2-5
CDR3: CASRGIRLYNSPLHF; DNA: TGTGCCAGCAGAGGGATTAGGCTATATAATTCACCCCTCCACTTT; length: 15; size: many; V: TRBV11-2; D: -; J: TRBJ1-6
CDR3: CSVAMSSGSDTQYF; DNA: TGCAGCGTTGCGATGAGCTCCGGGTCAGATACGCAGTATTTT; length: 14; size: many; V: TRBV29-1; D: -; J: TRBJ2-3
CDR3: CASSLGQGAVDDYTF; DNA: TGTGCCAGCAGTCTGGGACAGGGGGCTGTTGACGACTACACCTTC; length: 15; size: once; V: TRBV6-6; D: TRBD1; J: TRBJ1-2
CDR3: CASSQDNSGTEQFF; DNA: TGCGCCAGCAGCCAAGACAATAGCGGGACTGAGCAGTTCTTC; length: 14; size: many; V: TRBV4-3; D: TRBD2; J: TRBJ2-1
CDR3: CASGRTSGNTQYF; DNA: TGTGCCAGCGGCAGGACTAGCGGGAATACGCAGTATTTT; length: 13; size: many; V: TRBV3-1; D: TRBD2; J: TRBJ2-3
CDR3: CASSQSPTGGNYGYTF; DNA: TGCGCCAGCAGCCAAAGCCCCACAGGGGGAAATTATGGCTACACCTTC; length: 16; size: many; V: TRBV4-1; D: TRBD1; J: TRBJ1-2
CDR3: CASSTLGTGGWGTEAFF; DNA: TGTGCCAGCAGCACCCTGGGGACAGGGGGCTGGGGCACTGAAGCTTTCTTT; length: 17; size: -; V: TRBV7-9; D: TRBD1; J: TRBJ1-1
CDR3: CASSLEPTVSSGNTIYF; DNA: TGTGCCAGCAGCTTAGAGCCCACAGTTAGCTCTGGAAACACCATATATTTT; length: 17; size: many; V: TRBV11-2; D: -; J: TRBJ1-3
CDR3: CASSLSGAGNYEQYF; DNA: TGTGCCAGCAGTTTAAGCGGAGCAGGGAATTACGAGCAGTACTTC; length: 15; size: many; V: TRBV12-3/TRBV12-4; D: -; J: TRBJ2-7
CDR3: CASSTRTSAADTQYF; DNA: TGTGCCAGCAGCACGCGGACTAGCGCCGCGGATACGCAGTATTTT; length: 15; size: many; V: TRBV14; D: TRBD2; J: TRBJ2-3
CDR3: CASRLDRGEKLFF; DNA: TGTGCCAGCAGACTCGACAGGGGGGAAAAACTGTTTTTT; length: 13; size: few; V: TRBV7-9; D: TRBD1; J: TRBJ1-4
CDR3: CASSQDLAGAREQFF; DNA: TGTGCCAGCAGCCAAGATCTAGCGGGAGCCCGTGAGCAGTTCTTC; length: 15; size: many; V: TRBV3-1; D: TRBD2; J: TRBJ2-1
CDR3: CASSLGLLGQLVGETQYF; DNA: TGTGCCAGCAGTTTAGGGCTACTGGGACAGCTTGTCGGGGAGACCCAGTACTTC; length: 18; size: many; V: TRBV12-3/TRBV12-4; D: TRBD1; J: TRBJ2-5
CDR3: CASSQGPESYTF; DNA: TGTGCCAGCAGCCAAGGTCCGGAGAGCTACACCTTC; length: 12; size: many; V: TRBV3-1; D: -; J: TRBJ1-2
CDR3: CASSLAVAGGATQYF; DNA: TGTGCCAGCAGCTTAGCTGTGGCGGGAGGAGCGACGCAGTACTTC; length: 15; size: many; V: TRBV7-9; D: TRBD2; J: TRBJ2-7
CDR3: CSAIPPGSGGLEKLFF; DNA: TGCAGTGCTATACCTCCCGGCAGCGGGGGGCTGGAAAAACTGTTTTTT; length: 16; size: -; V: TRBV20-1; D: -; J: TRBJ1-4
CDR3: CASSLEAGTYEQYF; DNA: TGTGCCAGCAGCTTAGAAGCAGGGACCTACGAGCAGTACTTC; length: 14; size: many; V: TRBV11-2; D: -; J: TRBJ2-7
CDR3: CASSYRGVNQPQHF; DNA: TGTGCCAGCAGTTACCGAGGGGTCAATCAGCCCCAGCATTTT; length: 14; size: -; V: TRBV6-2/TRBV6-3; D: -; J: TRBJ1-5
CDR3: CASGQVGAASGYTF; DNA: TGTGCCAGCGGCCAAGTGGGGGCCGCGTCTGGCTACACCTTC; length: 14; size: -; V: TRBV5-4; D: -; J: TRBJ1-2
CDR3: CSVARSSGSDETQYF; DNA: TGCAGCGTTGCTCGTTCTAGCGGGAGTGATGAGACCCAGTACTTC; length: 15; size: -; V: TRBV29-1; D: TRBD2; J: TRBJ2-5
CDR3: CASSQEGQGPTGYTF; DNA: TGTGCCAGCAGCCAAGAAGGGCAGGGCCCTACAGGCTACACCTTC; length: 15; size: -; V: TRBV4-2; D: -; J: TRBJ1-2
CDR3: CASSYSRSWVTGELFF; DNA: TGTGCCAGCAGTTACTCTCGATCTTGGGTCACCGGGGAGCTGTTTTTT; length: 16; size: -; V: TRBV6-5; D: -; J: TRBJ2-2
CDR3: CASSKGTELAKNIQYF; DNA: TGTGCCAGCAGCAAAGGGACAGAACTAGCCAAAAACATTCAGTACTTC; length: 16; size: -; V: TRBV11-3; D: TRBD1; J: TRBJ2-4
CDR3: CSARGFRPTDTQYF; DNA: TGCAGTGCTAGAGGTTTCCGACCCACAGATACGCAGTATTTT; length: 14; size: many; V: TRBV20-1; D: -; J: TRBJ2-3
CDR3: CASSLAGGHEQYF; DNA: TGTGCCAGCAGTTTAGCGGGGGGGCACGAGCAGTACTTC; length: 13; size: -; V: TRBV7-9; D: TRBD2; J: TRBJ2-7
CDR3: CASTAGQMNTGELFF; DNA: TGTGCCAGCACCGCGGGACAGATGAACACCGGGGAGCTGTTTTTT; length: 15; size: many; V: TRBV12-3/TRBV12-4; D: -; J: TRBJ2-2
CDR3: CASLAGGEQYF; DNA: TGTGCCAGCCTAGCGGGAGGGGAGCAGTACTTC; length: 11; size: -; V: TRBV12-3/TRBV12-4; D: TRBD2; J: TRBJ2-7
CDR3: CASRIQGPYEQYF; DNA: TGTGCCAGCAGAATCCAGGGCCCCTACGAGCAGTACTTC; length: 13; size: -; V: TRBV5-6; D: -; J: TRBJ2-7
CDR3: CASSLDGLAEAFF; DNA: TGTGCCAGCAGCTTAGACGGGCTCGCTGAAGCTTTCTTT; length: 13; size: -; V: TRBV7-9; D: -; J: TRBJ1-1
CDR3: CSANTWPGQGRADTQYF; DNA: TGCAGTGCTAATACTTGGCCGGGACAGGGTCGGGCAGATACGCAGTATTTT; length: 17; size: many; V: TRBV20-1; D: TRBD1; J: TRBJ2-3
CDR3: CASGRAGEQYF; DNA: TGTGCTAGCGGGAGGGCGGGGGAGCAGTACTTC; length: 11; size: -; V: TRBV7-7; D: TRBD2; J: TRBJ2-7
CDR3: CASSLGASGRANEQFF; DNA: TGCGCCAGCAGCTTGGGGGCTAGCGGGAGGGCCAATGAGCAGTTCTTC; length: 16; size: -; V: TRBV5-1; D: TRBD2; J: TRBJ2-1
CDR3: CVGTAQLNTEAFF; DNA: TGTGTGGGGACAGCTCAATTGAACACTGAAGCTTTCTTT; length: 13; size: -; V: TRBV20-1; D: TRBD1; J: TRBJ1-1
CDR3: CASSWTSGGANIEQFF; DNA: TGTGCCAGCAGCTGGACTAGCGGGGGGGCGAATATTGAGCAGTTCTTC; length: 16; size: many; V: TRBV11-2; D: TRBD2; J: TRBJ2-1
CDR3: CASSRLQGGTYNEQFF; DNA: TGTGCCAGCAGCCGCCTACAGGGGGGAACCTACAATGAGCAGTTCTTC; length: 16; size: many; V: TRBV7-9; D: TRBD1; J: TRBJ2-1
CDR3: CSARSLRLAGEGDTQYF; DNA: TGCAGTGCTAGGTCCCTGAGACTAGCGGGGGAGGGGGATACGCAGTATTTT; length: 17; size: few; V: TRBV20-1; D: TRBD2; J: TRBJ2-3
CDR3: CASSVLGTYNEQFF; DNA: TGTGCCAGCAGCGTATTGGGGACCTACAATGAGCAGTTCTTC; length: 14; size: -; V: TRBV9; D: -; J: TRBJ2-1
CDR3: CASSQVKGEGELFF; DNA: TGTGCCAGCAGCCAAGTGAAGGGGGAAGGGGAGCTGTTTTTT; length: 14; size: -; V: TRBV3-1; D: -; J: TRBJ2-2
CDR3: CASSRDWSSGNTIYF; DNA: TGCGCCAGCAGCCGGGACTGGAGCTCTGGAAACACCATATATTTT; length: 15; size: many; V: TRBV5-1; D: -; J: TRBJ1-3
CDR3: CASSDGGGASTGELFF; DNA: TGTGCCAGCAGTGACGGGGGAGGGGCAAGTACCGGGGAGCTGTTTTTT; length: 16; size: many; V: TRBV2; D: TRBD2; J: TRBJ2-2
CDR3: CAGTGLANTGELFF; DNA: TGTGCCGGCACAGGCCTAGCGAACACCGGGGAGCTGTTTTTT; length: 14; size: once; V: TRBV28; D: -; J: TRBJ2-2
CDR3: CASSLAGDHSGANVLTF; DNA: TGTGCCAGCAGCTTAGCGGGGGACCACTCTGGGGCCAACGTCCTGACTTTC; length: 17; size: -; V: TRBV7-9; D: -; J: TRBJ2-6
CDR3: CASSARQGLFLGIGMNTEAFF; DNA: TGTGCCAGCAGCGCTCGACAGGGGTTGTTTTTAGGAATCGGTATGAACACTGAAGCTTTCTTT; length: 21; size: -; V: TRBV9; D: TRBD1; J: TRBJ1-1
CDR3: CASSSIAGGQIDEQYF; DNA: TGTGCCAGCAGCTCCATAGCGGGGGGCCAGATAGACGAGCAGTACTTC; length: 16; size: many; V: TRBV5-6; D: TRBD2; J: TRBJ2-7
CDR3: CASSHSRESVGGYTF; DNA: TGTGCCAGCAGTCACTCGCGCGAGTCGGTGGGTGGCTACACCTTC; length: 15; size: many; V: TRBV6-5; D: -; J: TRBJ1-2
CDR3: CASSEGTGMAEAFF; DNA: TGTGCCAGCAGTGAAGGGACAGGGATGGCTGAAGCTTTCTTT; length: 14; size: -; V: TRBV6-1; D: TRBD1; J: TRBJ1-1